These 18 T cell receptor beta chains originate from one sample sequenced in a study of beta chain features in type 1 diabetes. The study's findings and limits: Across all four CD4+ subsets, people with type 1 diabetes showed modestly shorter TCRB CDR3s.

These receptors are not linked to any known antigen. TCRB transcripts that were expressed got sequenced, as all of the isolated RNA had been reverse transcribed. Some clones are missing from TCRdb's copy, which holds only in-frame ones; the method was immunoSEQ multiplex PCR. This sample yields 40,000 to 50,000 clones, of which around 63% are seen a single time; more than 1.5% belongs to the top ten. Material: Tregs from blood. These receptors were obtained from a man aged 30 to 39 with type 1 diabetes. Some clones in this sample may be carry-over from other donors' samples.

The chain carries TRBV14 and TRBJ2-1; D is possibly TRBD2 (6 bases). Trimming took off 4 bases at V and 4 bases at J, with 8 bases between the two ends. Germline V gene data show CDR1 as SGHDN and CDR2 as FVKESK. The CDR3 is made up of 13 amino acids. The CDR3: CASSPGLYNEQFF. The CDR3 DNA follows: TGTGCCAGCAGCCCGGGACTTTACAATGAGCAGTTCTTC.

This clone came up a few times. V and J are TRBV6-1 and TRBJ2-4, with D uncertain. V was trimmed by 5 bases and J by 0 bases, leaving 5 bases between them. Per the germline V gene, CDR1 is MNHNS and CDR2 is SASEGT. The CDR3 extends over 13 amino acids. CDR3 in DNA: TGTGCCAGCAGTCCACTAGCCAAAAACATTCAGTACTTC. Translated: CASSPLAKNIQYF.

This clone was observed a handful of times. This chain joins TRBV5-1 and TRBJ2-3; D is ambiguous. Trimming shortened V by 0 bases and J by 1 base, and 3 bases separated the two germline ends. Germline V gives CDR1 SGHRS, CDR2 YFSETQ. The CDR3 consists of 13 residues. In DNA form, the CDR3 reads TGCGCCAGCAGCTTGGCCGGCACAGATACGCAGTATTTT. Translation gives CASSLAGTDTQYF.

This chain uses TRBV9 with TRBJ2-1; 9 nucleotides align to TRBD2. Germline CDR1 reads SGDLS; CDR2 reads YYNGEE. The length of the CDR3 is 17 residues. Losses at the gene ends were 0 bases for V and 0 bases for J; bases not matched to a gene: 4. CDR3 sequence: CASSVGGSGSSYNEQFF. CDR3 nucleotides: TGTGCCAGCAGCGTAGGGGGTAGCGGGAGCTCCTACAATGAGCAGTTCTTC.

V and J are TRBV5-1 and TRBJ2-1; 13 positions agree with TRBD2. The V and J ends lost 4 bases and 8 bases, in that order; junction bases with no gene match: 12. Germline-derived CDR1 and CDR2 are SGHRS and YFSETQ. CDR3 length: 17 amino acids. The CDR3: CASSPPGTSGAMDEQFF. The DNA for the CDR3 is TGCGCCAGCAGCCCTCCTGGGACTAGCGGGGCTATGGATGAGCAGTTCTTC.

The chain combines TRBV11-2 with TRBJ2-5, with 9 bases identical to TRBD1. V lost 2 bases, J lost 5 bases, and 6 bases stayed unmatched. CDR1 is SGHAT, CDR2 FQNNGV, per germline. The CDR3 totals 15 residues. CDR3 bases: TGTGCCAGCAGCTTAAGTGGGACAGGGTACGAGACCCAGTACTTC. Amino acid sequence: CASSLSGTGYETQYF.

This sequence joins TRBV2 and TRBJ1-6; the D is unclear. The CDR3 totals 15 residues. V dropped 3 bases and J dropped 5 bases, with 11 bases sitting between them. The germline V gene has CDR1 SNHLY and CDR2 FYNNEI. The CDR3 sequence: CASSDRRSHNSPLHF. CDR3 nucleotide sequence: TGTGCCAGCAGTGACCGCCGGAGCCATAATTCACCCCTCCACTTT.

This rearrangement joins TRBV5-1 to TRBJ2-2, with D perhaps TRBD1 (6 bases). The CDR3 spans 16 residues. Germline V gene lookup returns CDR1 SGHRS and CDR2 YFSETQ. Deletions cut 3 bases from V and 0 bases from J, with 12 bases between. The CDR3 protein is CASSSLGGANTGELFF. CDR3 DNA: TGCGCCAGCAGCTCACTAGGGGGTGCGAACACCGGGGAGCTGTTTTTT.

The chain carries TRBV9 and TRBJ1-2; D not certain. Germline assignment: CDR1 SGDLS and CDR2 YYNGEE. The CDR3 totals 13 residues. Trimming removed 0 bases at V and 7 bases at J, with 10 bases between. CDR3 region: CASSVEVRGGYTF. Here the CDR3 DNA reads TGTGCCAGCAGCGTAGAGGTTCGCGGTGGCTACACCTTC.

This clone has more than one count but fewer than ten. This chain joins TRBV6-5 and TRBJ2-2; perhaps TRBD2 as D (7 bases). Deletions cut 5 bases from V and 5 bases from J, with 15 bases between. This CDR3 has 15 residues. Germline CDR1 reads MNHEY; CDR2 reads SVGAGI. The CDR3 region has the DNA TGTGCCAGCAGTGTAAGGGGGGGCCGGACCGGGGAGCTGTTTTTT. As protein: CASSVRGGRTGELFF.

This chain joins TRBV2 and TRBJ1-5; unclear D gene. V dropped 10 bases and J dropped 7 bases, with 17 bases sitting between them. The CDR3 loop spans 13 amino acids. Germline values: CDR1 SNHLY, CDR2 FYNNEI. CDR3 coding DNA: TGTGCCACCAGGACGGAGATAAGACAGCCCCAGCATTTT. This gives the protein CATRTEIRQPQHF.

The chain uses TRBV7-3 and TRBJ1-1; D possibly corresponds to TRBD1 (6 bases). Germline V CDR1 and CDR2: SGHTA, FQGTGA. There are 13 residues in the CDR3. Trimming took off 6 bases at V and 4 bases at J, with 12 bases between the two ends. CDR3 DNA: TGTGCCAGCAGGTCAGGGGCAAGCACTGAAGCTTTCTTT. Translation: CASRSGASTEAFF.

The chain links TRBV5-1 to TRBJ2-5, with D unresolved. CDR1 and CDR2 (germline): SGHRS, YFSETQ. The length of the CDR3 is 13 residues. V was trimmed by 7 bases and J by 2 bases, leaving 12 bases between them. DNA for the CDR3: TGCGCCAGCCGGGTCCCGACTCAAGAGACCCAGTACTTC. As protein: CASRVPTQETQYF.

The sample holds a few counts of this clone. This sequence joins TRBV4-3 and TRBJ2-7; 13 bases line up with TRBD2. The ends lost 4 bases at V and 4 bases at J; junction bases unmatched: 4. This CDR3 region has 15 residues. Germline V gene data show CDR1 as LGHNA and CDR2 as YSLEER. Here the CDR3 DNA reads TGCGCCAGCAGCCCCCGGACTAGCGGGGGATACGAGCAGTACTTC. Its protein is CASSPRTSGGYEQYF.

This chain links TRBV7-9 with TRBJ1-1; a weak D match, TRBD1 (5 bases). Between the trimmed V and J ends, which lost 5 bases and 4 bases, there was a span of 17 bases. This CDR3 has 15 residues. From germline, CDR1 is SEHNR and CDR2 FQNEAQ (reference sequence). CDR3 coding DNA: TGTGCCAGCAGCCCCCGGGGGGGAAGGCTCACTGAAGCTTTCTTT. It yields the protein CASSPRGGRLTEAFF.

The CDR3 coding sequence is TGTGCCAGCAGCCCGGGACAGGGCTATGGCTACACCTTC. Amino acids: CASSPGQGYGYTF. The chain carries TRBV14 and TRBJ1-2; TRBD1 agrees at 9 bases. CDR1 is SGHDN, CDR2 FVKESK, per germline. The V segment lost 4 bases and the J segment 4 bases; nucleotides outside the gene matches: 1. The CDR3 totals 13 residues.

CDR3 sequence: CSVPQVPGTDTQYF. In DNA, the CDR3 is TGCAGCGTTCCCCAGGTCCCGGGGACAGATACGCAGTATTTT. V is TRBV29-1 and J is TRBJ2-3, with D possibly being TRBD2 (5 bases). V lost 5 bases, J lost 3 bases, and 15 bases lay in between. This CDR3 has 14 amino acids. CDR1 SQVTM and CDR2 ANQGSEA come from the germline V gene.

This chain uses TRBV25-1 with TRBJ2-5, with D possibly being TRBD2 (5 bases). Deletions cut 6 bases from V and 0 bases from J, with 5 bases between. From germline, CDR1 is MGHDK and CDR2 SYGVNS. CDR3 size: 12 residues. DNA of the CDR3: TGTGCCAGCAGCGGGGACCAAGAGACCCAGTACTTC. Translation gives CASSGDQETQYF.